The sequence of this T cell receptor beta chain was determined in a study of Ad26.COV2.S vaccination and SARS-CoV-2 variants. The treatment: roughly 19 received Ad26.COV2.S at low or high dose, single or two shots; roughly five received placebo; per-sample allocation not given. Each sample was drawn 63 days after the first injection (of vaccine or placebo). This CDR3 comprises 15 residues. Between the trimmed V and J ends, which lost 10 bases and 4 bases, there was a span of 20 bases. The germline gives CDR1 SEHNR, CDR2 FQNEAQ (reference sequence). Measured with immunoSEQ multiplex PCR; TCRdb has only the in-frame clones, and not every one. The profile shows about 350,000 clones, 75% to 90% of them singletons.

The clonotype was recovered from a person between 18 and 60 years old who received the Ad26.COV2.S COVID-19 vaccine or a placebo. Here the sequenced sample was peripheral blood, taken in a trial of Ad26.COV2.S vaccine versus placebo. The V call is TRBV7-9, the J call TRBJ2-1, with a weak D call TRBD1 (5 bases). The CDR3 spells CATVPTARLYNEQFF. CDR3 nucleotide sequence: TGTGCCACTGTACCGACAGCCAGACTTTACAATGAGCAGTTCTTC.